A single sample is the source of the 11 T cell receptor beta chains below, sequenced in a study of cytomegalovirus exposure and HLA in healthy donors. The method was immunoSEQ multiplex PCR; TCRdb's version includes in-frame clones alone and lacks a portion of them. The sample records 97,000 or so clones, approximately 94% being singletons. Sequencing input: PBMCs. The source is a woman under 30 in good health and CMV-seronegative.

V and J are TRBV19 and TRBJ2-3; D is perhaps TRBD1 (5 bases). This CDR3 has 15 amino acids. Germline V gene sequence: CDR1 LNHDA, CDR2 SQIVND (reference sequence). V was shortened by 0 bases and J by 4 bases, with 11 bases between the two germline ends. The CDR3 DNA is TGTGCCAGTAGTATAGATTTTACAGGACCAGATACGCAGTATTTT. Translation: CASSIDFTGPDTQYF.

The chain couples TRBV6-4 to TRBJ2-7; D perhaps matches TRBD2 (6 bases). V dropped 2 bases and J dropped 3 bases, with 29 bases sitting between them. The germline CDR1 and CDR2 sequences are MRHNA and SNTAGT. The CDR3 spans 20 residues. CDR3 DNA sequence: TGTGCCAGCAGTGACGTGACACCCCCTCCGGGGGACCCTGGGGACTACGAGCAGTACTTC. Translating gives CASSDVTPPPGDPGDYEQYF.

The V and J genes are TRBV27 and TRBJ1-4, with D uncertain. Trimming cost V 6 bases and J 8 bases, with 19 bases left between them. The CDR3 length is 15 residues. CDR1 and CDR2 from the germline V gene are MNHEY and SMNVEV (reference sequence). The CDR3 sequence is CASSQRAPGGEKLFF. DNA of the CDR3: TGTGCCAGCAGCCAACGGGCCCCCGGAGGGGAAAAACTGTTTTTT.

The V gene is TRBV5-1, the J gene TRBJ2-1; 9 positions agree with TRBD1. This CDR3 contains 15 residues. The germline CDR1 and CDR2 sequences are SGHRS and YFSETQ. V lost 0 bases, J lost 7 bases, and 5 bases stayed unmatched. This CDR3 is CASSLGTGELNEQFF. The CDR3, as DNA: TGCGCCAGCAGCTTGGGGACAGGGGAACTAAATGAGCAGTTCTTC.

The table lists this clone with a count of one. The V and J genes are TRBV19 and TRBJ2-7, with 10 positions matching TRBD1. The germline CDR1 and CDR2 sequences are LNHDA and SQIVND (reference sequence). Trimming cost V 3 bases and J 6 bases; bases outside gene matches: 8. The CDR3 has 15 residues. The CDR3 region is CASSIMSGQGGEQYF. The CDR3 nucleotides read TGTGCCAGTAGTATCATGTCAGGACAGGGGGGCGAGCAGTACTTC.

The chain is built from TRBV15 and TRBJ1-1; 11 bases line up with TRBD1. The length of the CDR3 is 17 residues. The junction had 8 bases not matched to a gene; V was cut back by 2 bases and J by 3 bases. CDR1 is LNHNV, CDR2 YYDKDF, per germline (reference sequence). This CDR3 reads CATSRPGQGALDTEAFF. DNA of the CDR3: TGTGCCACCAGCAGACCAGGACAGGGGGCGCTCGACACTGAAGCTTTCTTT. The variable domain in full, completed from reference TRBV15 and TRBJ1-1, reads DAMVIQNPRYQVTQFGKPVTLSCSQTLNHNVMYWYQQKSSQAPKLLFHYYDKDFNNEADTPDNFQSRRPNTSFCFLDIRSPGLGDTAMYLCATSRPGQGALDTEAFFGQGTRLTVV.

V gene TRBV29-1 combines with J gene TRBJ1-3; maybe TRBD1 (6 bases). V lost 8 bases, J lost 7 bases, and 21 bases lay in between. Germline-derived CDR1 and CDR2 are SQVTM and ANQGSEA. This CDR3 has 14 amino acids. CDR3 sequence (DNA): TGCAGCATCTGGAACAGGGCCGTGGGGAACACCATATATTTT. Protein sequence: CSIWNRAVGNTIYF.

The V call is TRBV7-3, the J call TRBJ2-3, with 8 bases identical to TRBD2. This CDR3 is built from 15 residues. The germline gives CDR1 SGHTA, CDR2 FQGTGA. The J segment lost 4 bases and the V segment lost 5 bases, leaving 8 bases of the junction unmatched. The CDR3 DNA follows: TGTGCCAGCAGCGCTGGCGGCGGGGGGTCAGATACGCAGTATTTT. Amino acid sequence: CASSAGGGGSDTQYF.

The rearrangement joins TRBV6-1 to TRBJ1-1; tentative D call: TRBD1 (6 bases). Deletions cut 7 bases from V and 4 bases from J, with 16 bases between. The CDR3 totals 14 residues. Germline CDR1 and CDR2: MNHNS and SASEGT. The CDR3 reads CASTGRGWSTEAFF. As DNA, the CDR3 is TGTGCCAGCACTGGCAGGGGCTGGAGCACTGAAGCTTTCTTT.

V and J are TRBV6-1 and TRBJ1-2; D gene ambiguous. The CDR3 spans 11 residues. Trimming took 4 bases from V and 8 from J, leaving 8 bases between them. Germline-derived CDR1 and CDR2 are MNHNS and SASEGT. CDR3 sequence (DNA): TGTGCCAGCAGTGCCAACTCCGGCTACACCTTC. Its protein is CASSANSGYTF.

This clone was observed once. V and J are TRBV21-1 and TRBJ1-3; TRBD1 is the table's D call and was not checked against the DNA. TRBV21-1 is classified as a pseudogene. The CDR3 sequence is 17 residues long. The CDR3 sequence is CASRLGPRQGVWNTIYF. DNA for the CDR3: TGTGCCAGCAGGTTGGGTCCCCGACAGGGGGTATGGAACACCATATATTTT.